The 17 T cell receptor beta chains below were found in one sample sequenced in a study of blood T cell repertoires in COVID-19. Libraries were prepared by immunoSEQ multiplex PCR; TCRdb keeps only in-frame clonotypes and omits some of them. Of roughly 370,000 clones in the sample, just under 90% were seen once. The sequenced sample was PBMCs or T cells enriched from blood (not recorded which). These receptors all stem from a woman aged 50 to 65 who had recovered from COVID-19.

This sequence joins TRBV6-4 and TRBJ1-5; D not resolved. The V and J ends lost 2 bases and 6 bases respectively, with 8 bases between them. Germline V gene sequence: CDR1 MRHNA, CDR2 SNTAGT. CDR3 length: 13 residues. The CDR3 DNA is TGTGCCAGCAGTGACGGGCCTCGTCAGCCCCAGCATTTT. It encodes CASSDGPRQPQHF.

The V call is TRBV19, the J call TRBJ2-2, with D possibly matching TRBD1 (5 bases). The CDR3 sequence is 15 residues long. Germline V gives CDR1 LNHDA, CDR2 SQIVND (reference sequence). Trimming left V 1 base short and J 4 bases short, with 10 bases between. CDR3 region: CASSIVRQSTGELFF. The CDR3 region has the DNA TGTGCCAGTAGTATAGTGAGACAGTCCACCGGGGAGCTGTTTTTT.

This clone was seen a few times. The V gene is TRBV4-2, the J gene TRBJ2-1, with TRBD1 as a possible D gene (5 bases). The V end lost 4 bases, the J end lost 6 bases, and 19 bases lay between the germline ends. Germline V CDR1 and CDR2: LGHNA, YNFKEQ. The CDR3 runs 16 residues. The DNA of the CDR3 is TGTGCCAGCAGCCGCACCCTGGGGATAGGGGCCAATGAGCAGTTCTTC. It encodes CASSRTLGIGANEQFF.

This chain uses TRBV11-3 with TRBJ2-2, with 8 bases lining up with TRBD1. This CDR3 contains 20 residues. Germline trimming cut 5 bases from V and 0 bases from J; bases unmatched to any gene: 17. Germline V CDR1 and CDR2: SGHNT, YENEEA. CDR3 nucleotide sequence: TGTGCCAGCAGCCTCGGACAGGGTGCAGATTTTTGTTCGAACACCGGGGAGCTGTTTTTT. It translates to CASSLGQGADFCSNTGELFF.

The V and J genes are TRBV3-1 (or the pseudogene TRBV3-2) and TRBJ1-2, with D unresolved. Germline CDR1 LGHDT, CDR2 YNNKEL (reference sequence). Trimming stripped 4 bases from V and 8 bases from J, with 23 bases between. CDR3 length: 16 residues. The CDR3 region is CASSLPSAALPGGYTF. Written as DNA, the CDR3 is TGTGCCAGCAGCCTCCCGTCGGCTGCTCTACCCGGGGGCTACACCTTC.

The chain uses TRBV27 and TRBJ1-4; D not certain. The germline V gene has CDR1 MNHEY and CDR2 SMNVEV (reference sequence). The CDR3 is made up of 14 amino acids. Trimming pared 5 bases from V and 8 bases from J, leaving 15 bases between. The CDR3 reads CASSLLTPGEKLFF. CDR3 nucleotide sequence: TGTGCCAGCAGTCTACTAACCCCCGGGGAAAAACTGTTTTTT. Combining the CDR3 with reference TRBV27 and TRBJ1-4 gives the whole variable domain EAQVTQNPRYLITVTGKKLTVTCSQNMNHEYMSWYRQDPGLGLRQIYYSMNVEVTDKGDVPEGYKVSRKEKRNFPLILESPSPNQTSLYFCASSLLTPGEKLFFGSGTQLSVL.

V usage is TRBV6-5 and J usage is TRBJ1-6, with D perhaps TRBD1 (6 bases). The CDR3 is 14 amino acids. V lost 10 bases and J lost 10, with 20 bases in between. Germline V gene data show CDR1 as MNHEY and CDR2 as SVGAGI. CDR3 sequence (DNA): TGTGCCACGAATCAACAGACAGGTGTATCACCCCTCCACTTT. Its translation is CATNQQTGVSPLHF.

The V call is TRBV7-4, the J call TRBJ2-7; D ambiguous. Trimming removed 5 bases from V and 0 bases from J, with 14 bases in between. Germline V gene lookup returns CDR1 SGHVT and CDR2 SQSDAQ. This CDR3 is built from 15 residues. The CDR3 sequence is CASSQLRGRSYEQYF. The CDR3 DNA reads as TGTGCCAGCAGCCAGCTTAGAGGTCGCTCCTACGAGCAGTACTTC.

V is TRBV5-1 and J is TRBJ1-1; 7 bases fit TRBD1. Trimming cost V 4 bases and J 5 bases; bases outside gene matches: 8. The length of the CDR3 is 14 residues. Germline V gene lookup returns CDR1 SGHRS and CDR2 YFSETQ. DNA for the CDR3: TGCGCCAGCAGCCCGCGACAGGGATGGACTGAAGCTTTCTTT. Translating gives CASSPRQGWTEAFF.

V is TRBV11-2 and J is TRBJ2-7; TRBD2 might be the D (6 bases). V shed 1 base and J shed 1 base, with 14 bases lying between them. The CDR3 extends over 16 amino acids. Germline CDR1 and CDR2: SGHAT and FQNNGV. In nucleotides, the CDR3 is TGTGCCAGCAGCTTAGGACGGGGACTTGGTTCCTACGAGCAGTACTTC. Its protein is CASSLGRGLGSYEQYF.

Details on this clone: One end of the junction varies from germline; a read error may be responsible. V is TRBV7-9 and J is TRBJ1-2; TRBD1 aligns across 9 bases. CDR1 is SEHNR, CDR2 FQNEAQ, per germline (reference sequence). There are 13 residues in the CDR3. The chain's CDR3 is CASSHPGTGPLVF. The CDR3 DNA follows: TGTGCCAGCAGTCACCCCGGGACAGGGCCCCTGGTGTTC.

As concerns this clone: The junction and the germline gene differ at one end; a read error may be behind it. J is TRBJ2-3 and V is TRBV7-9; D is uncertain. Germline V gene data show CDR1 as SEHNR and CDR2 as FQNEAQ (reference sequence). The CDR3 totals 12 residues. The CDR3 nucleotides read TGTGCCAGCACCCCTGGTGAGACTCTAATCTTCTTT. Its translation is CASTPGETLIFF.

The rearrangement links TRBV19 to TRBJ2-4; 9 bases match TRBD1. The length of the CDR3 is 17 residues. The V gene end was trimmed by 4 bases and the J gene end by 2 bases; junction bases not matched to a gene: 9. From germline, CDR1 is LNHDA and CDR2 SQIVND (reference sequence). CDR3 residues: CASSTMDRGLTKNIQYF. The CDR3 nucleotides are TGTGCCAGTAGTACTATGGACAGGGGCCTTACCAAAAACATTCAGTACTTC. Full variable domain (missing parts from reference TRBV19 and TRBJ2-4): DGGITQSPKYLFRKEGQNVTLSCEQNLNHDAMYWYRQDPGQGLRLIYYSQIVNDFQKGDIAEGYSVSREKKESFPLTVTSAQKNPTAFYLCASSTMDRGLTKNIQYFGAGTRLSVL.

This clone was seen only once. The CDR3 is CASSYFALLSYEQYF. In DNA, the CDR3 is TGTGCCAGCAGTTACTTCGCACTTCTCTCCTACGAGCAGTACTTC. The chain joins TRBV6-2 or TRBV6-3 to TRBJ2-7; no firm D call. The CDR3 is 15 amino acids. V dropped 1 base and J dropped 0 bases, with 10 bases sitting between them. Germline assignment: CDR1 MNHEY and CDR2 SVGEGT.

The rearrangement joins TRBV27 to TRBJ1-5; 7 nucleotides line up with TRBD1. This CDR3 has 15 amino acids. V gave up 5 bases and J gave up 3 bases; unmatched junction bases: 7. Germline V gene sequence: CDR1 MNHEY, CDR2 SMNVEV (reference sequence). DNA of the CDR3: TGTGCCAGCAGTCCCCAAGACAGGGTCAATCAGCCCCAGCATTTT. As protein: CASSPQDRVNQPQHF.

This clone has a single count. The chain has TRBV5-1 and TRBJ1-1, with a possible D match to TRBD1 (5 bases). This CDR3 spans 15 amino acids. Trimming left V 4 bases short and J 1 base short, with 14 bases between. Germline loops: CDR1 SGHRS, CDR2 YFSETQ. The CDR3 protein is CASSPPGGGNTEAFF. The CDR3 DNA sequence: TGCGCCAGCAGCCCTCCCGGGGGAGGGAACACTGAAGCTTTCTTT.

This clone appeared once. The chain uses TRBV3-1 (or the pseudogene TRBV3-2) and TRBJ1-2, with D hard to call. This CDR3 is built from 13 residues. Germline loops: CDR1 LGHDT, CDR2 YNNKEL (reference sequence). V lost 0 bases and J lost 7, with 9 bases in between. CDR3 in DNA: TGTGCCAGCAGCCAAGATTTGGGCGCTGGCTACACCTTC. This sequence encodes CASSQDLGAGYTF.